The clone carrying this T cell receptor beta chain turned up a few times. Its specificity is unknown. The entry originates in a study of CD8+CD57+ T cells in acquired aplastic anemia. Study overall: Across the sorted CD4+ and CD8+ cells, DNA amounts averaged roughly 3 ug.

Study observations and caveats: CD8+ Simpson's diversity showed no significant patient-control difference.

V lost 4 bases, J lost 9 bases, and 1 base stayed unmatched. CDR1 LNHDA and CDR2 SQIVND come from the germline V gene (reference sequence). The CDR3 sequence is 11 residues long. TCR beta VDJ and CDR3 profiles were obtained from a genomic DNA template. TCRdb itself ran the reads through MiXCR, one entry per CDR3 protein. The sample lists 100,000 to 150,000 distinct CDR3 sequences; around 48% were seen once. The rearrangement joins TRBV19 to TRBJ2-7, with TRBD1 matching over 9 bases. Sequencing was done on a sample of sorted CD4+, CD8+, or CD8+CD57+ T cells (not recorded which) from PBMCs. The sequence was obtained from a human donor in good health, serving as a control. The CDR3 loop is CASSRTGVQYF. CDR3 DNA: TGTGCCAGTAGTAGGACAGGGGTGCAGTACTTC.